Shown below are 28 T cell receptor beta chains from a single sample sequenced in a study of T cell repertoires in cytomegalovirus infection. From the reads, TCRdb called clonotypes with MiXCR, one entry per CDR3 protein. Of a few hundred thousand distinct CDR3 sequences detected, less than 30% appear once; the ten largest clones hold about 12%. Sequencing was done on a sample of PBMCs. These receptors all come from a human donor in good health (CMV status not recorded). Some clones in this sample may be carry-over from other donors' samples.

This clonotype appeared a few times. V and J are TRBV12-3 or TRBV12-4 and TRBJ2-7; D possibly corresponds to TRBD1 (6 bases). This CDR3 spans 15 amino acids. V was clipped by 6 bases and J by 5 bases, with 20 bases between them. CDR3 nucleotides: TGTGCCAGCAGCCAAACAGGGCTGCTCCCCCACGAGCAGTACTTC. Its translation is CASSQTGLLPHEQYF.

V is TRBV6-5 and J is TRBJ2-7; 7 bases line up with TRBD1. J gave up 3 bases and V 5 bases, and 7 bases lay outside the gene matches. Per the germline V gene, CDR1 is MNHEY and CDR2 is SVGAGI. This CDR3 has 14 residues. The CDR3 spells CASSASGTDYEQYV. For the CDR3, the DNA is TGTGCCAGCAGTGCGTCCGGGACAGACTACGAGCAGTACGTC.

The V gene is TRBV7-6, the J gene TRBJ1-2; no clear D gene. The ends were cut back, 0 bases at V and 4 bases at J, with 15 bases in the middle. Per germline, CDR1 SGHVS and CDR2 FNYEAQ. The CDR3 is 16 residues long. The CDR3 here is CASSLAIFEGIYGYTF. The CDR3 DNA sequence: TGTGCCAGCAGCTTAGCGATTTTCGAGGGTATCTATGGCTACACCTTC.

This clonotype came up a few times. The rearrangement uses TRBV19 and TRBJ1-1; 9 nucleotides line up with TRBD1. The ends lost 7 bases at V and 6 bases at J; junction bases unmatched: 9. The CDR3 spans 14 residues. CDR1 LNHDA and CDR2 SQIVND come from the germline V gene (reference sequence). CDR3 sequence reads: CASTPGQGRAEAFF. The CDR3 DNA sequence: TGTGCCAGTACCCCCGGACAGGGGAGGGCTGAAGCTTTCTTT.

This rearrangement joins TRBV6-1 to TRBJ2-5; 7 bases agree with TRBD1. Trimming took 7 bases from V and 4 from J; bases not matched to a gene: 15. The CDR3 covers 16 residues. Germline loops: CDR1 MNHNS, CDR2 SASEGT. CDR3 in amino acids: CASTPSRQGVGETQYF. The CDR3 bases are TGTGCCAGCACCCCAAGTCGGCAGGGGGTGGGAGAGACCCAGTACTTC.

The table lists this clonotype with a few counts. This chain uses TRBV11-3 with TRBJ2-6, with 7 bases aligning to TRBD1. The CDR3 is 21 amino acids. Germline V gene data show CDR1 as SGHNT and CDR2 as YENEEA. V trimming: 0 bases; J trimming: 0 bases; junction bases outside the gene matches: 14. The CDR3 sequence is CASSLDPDRPDPFSGANVLTF. The DNA for the CDR3 is TGTGCCAGCAGCTTAGATCCGGACAGGCCGGACCCTTTCTCTGGGGCCAACGTCCTGACTTTC.

The chain has TRBV7-6 and TRBJ2-1; D is unclear. Deletions cut 5 bases from V and 6 bases from J, with 8 bases between. The CDR3 totals 12 residues. Germline V CDR1 and CDR2: SGHVS, FNYEAQ. The CDR3, as DNA: TGTGCCAGCAGCGTCCGGATCAATGAGCAGTTCTTC. Its protein product is CASSVRINEQFF.

The sample holds many counts of this clonotype. The chain employs TRBV7-2 and TRBJ2-1; 8 nucleotides agree with TRBD2. This CDR3 comprises 17 residues. Trimming cost V 6 bases and J 0 bases; bases outside gene matches: 10. Germline CDR1 reads SGHTA; CDR2 reads FQGNSA. As DNA, the CDR3 is TGTGCCAGCAGGTTGGGGTTTACTAGCGGCTCCTACAATGAGCAGTTCTTC. Its translation is CASRLGFTSGSYNEQFF. Full variable domain (outside the CDR3, taken from reference TRBV7-2 and TRBJ2-1): GAGVSQSPSNKVTEKGKDVELRCDPISGHTALYWYRQSLGQGLEFLIYFQGNSAPDKSGLPSDRFSAERTGGSVSTLTIQRTQQEDSAVYLCASRLGFTSGSYNEQFFGPGTRLTVL.

This clonotype came up many times. Here the CDR3 reads CASSFFRDTGELFF. The CDR3 bases are TGTGCCAGCAGCTTCTTCAGAGACACCGGGGAGCTGTTTTTT. The chain links TRBV7-2 to TRBJ2-2; D is undetermined. Germline CDR1 and CDR2: SGHTA and FQGNSA. Between the trimmed V and J ends, which lost 3 bases and 3 bases, there was a span of 8 bases. The CDR3 is 14 amino acids.

In its sample, this clonotype was seen a few times. This chain connects TRBV7-8 to TRBJ1-2; the D gene is possibly TRBD1 (5 bases). With 2 bases removed from V and 5 bases from J, the gap between germline ends came to 9 bases. CDR3 length equals 13 residues. In germline, CDR1 is SGHVS, CDR2 FQNEAQ. CDR3 amino acids: CASSLWGRYGYTF. The CDR3 DNA is TGTGCCAGCAGCTTATGGGGGAGGTATGGCTACACCTTC.

This clonotype was counted a few times. The genes are TRBV7-2 and TRBJ2-4; tentative D call: TRBD1 (6 bases). This CDR3 comprises 14 residues. Germline V gene sequence: CDR1 SGHTA, CDR2 FQGNSA. V dropped 5 bases and J dropped 6 bases, with 14 bases sitting between them. CDR3 sequence reads: CASSRPQGTNIQYF. The CDR3 DNA sequence: TGTGCCAGCAGCCGTCCACAGGGTACAAACATTCAGTACTTC.

This clonotype was found many times. The chain employs TRBV7-2 and TRBJ2-2, with D possibly being TRBD1 (7 bases). V was trimmed by 4 bases and J by 7 bases, leaving 13 bases between them. This CDR3 has 14 residues. Germline V lookup: CDR1 SGHTA, CDR2 FQGNSA. The DNA of the CDR3 is TGTGCCAGCAGCTCCACAGGGGAGGTCGGGGAGCTGTTTTTT. Its translation is CASSSTGEVGELFF.

This clonotype was detected a few times. The rearrangement uses TRBV12-3 or TRBV12-4 and TRBJ1-3; D perhaps matches TRBD1 (6 bases). Trimming cost V 6 bases and J 1 base, with 16 bases left between them. There are 16 residues in the CDR3. CDR3 sequence reads: CASSQQQGRSGNTIYF. The CDR3 DNA sequence: TGTGCCAGCAGCCAGCAACAGGGCAGGTCTGGAAACACCATATATTTT.

The chain employs TRBV4-2 and TRBJ1-1; D gene unclear. The CDR3 consists of 15 residues. Trimming stripped 0 bases from V and 4 bases from J, with 12 bases between. Germline V gene data show CDR1 as LGHNA and CDR2 as YNFKEQ. The DNA for the CDR3 is TGTGCCAGCAGCCAAGACGAAGGCCGGACCACTGAAGCTTTCTTT. This encodes CASSQDEGRTTEAFF.

The chain uses TRBV4-1 and TRBJ2-7; TRBD2 agrees at 9 bases. CDR1 is MGHRA, CDR2 YSYEKL, per germline. V shed 0 bases and J 3 bases; nucleotides not matched to a gene: 6. This CDR3 comprises 16 residues. The CDR3 DNA reads as TGCGCCAGCAGCCAAGATCCCTTGACTAGCGGCTACGAGCAGTACTTC. Its translation: CASSQDPLTSGYEQYF.

This clonotype was counted only a few times. This chain joins TRBV7-9 and TRBJ2-1; 7 bases map to TRBD2. CDR3 length equals 15 residues. The V segment lost 1 base and the J segment 6 bases; nucleotides outside the gene matches: 6. Germline-derived CDR1 and CDR2 are SEHNR and FQNEAQ (reference sequence). CDR3 residues: CASSLVGRRLNEQFF. Here the CDR3 DNA reads TGTGCCAGCAGCTTAGTCGGGAGGCGCCTCAATGAGCAGTTCTTC.

The CDR3 region has the DNA TGTGCCAACCTATATGAAACTATGGCGGGATCCTCCTGTTCTAGCACAGATACGCAGTATTTT. This encodes CANLYETMAGSSCSSTDTQYF. J is TRBJ2-3 and V is TRBV6-5, with a weak D call TRBD2 (6 bases). The germline V gene has CDR1 MNHEY and CDR2 SVGAGI. The CDR3 runs 21 residues. V was cut by 10 bases and J by 0 bases, with 35 bases left in between.

V usage is TRBV30 and J usage is TRBJ1-3, with no clear D. This CDR3 spans 13 amino acids. Trimming pared 0 bases from V and 4 bases from J, leaving 7 bases between. Germline CDR1 and CDR2: GTSNPN and SVGIG (reference sequence). The CDR3 DNA reads TGTGCCTGGAGTGTACTTAAAGGAAACACCATATATTTT. Its protein product is CAWSVLKGNTIYF.

The rearrangement joins TRBV2 to TRBJ1-6; TRBD1 aligns across 7 bases. The V segment lost 6 bases and the J segment 9 bases; nucleotides outside the gene matches: 5. This CDR3 spans 13 amino acids. Germline lookup yields CDR1 SNHLY and CDR2 FYNNEI. CDR3 coding DNA: TGTGCCAGCAGCGGACAGGCGGGTTCACCCCTCCACTTT. Its protein product is CASSGQAGSPLHF.

In this sample, this clonotype turned up a few times. CDR3 bases: TGTGCCAGCAGTCCTACTAGCGGGAGAAACGAGCAGTACTTC. Amino acid sequence: CASSPTSGRNEQYF. The chain couples TRBV6-6 to TRBJ2-7, with 11 bases identical to TRBD2. The germline gives CDR1 MNHNY, CDR2 SVGAGI (reference sequence). This CDR3 has 14 residues. The junction had 5 bases not matched to a gene; V was cut back by 5 bases and J by 5 bases.

Only a few counts were recorded for this clonotype. The chain employs TRBV20-1 and TRBJ1-2; D is perhaps TRBD1 (5 bases). The CDR3 length is 15 residues. Germline lookup yields CDR1 DFQATT and CDR2 SNEGSKA (reference sequence). V was pared by 7 bases and J by 0 bases, with 18 bases between. CDR3 region: CSVGPPTASNYGYTF. In DNA, the CDR3 is TGCAGTGTTGGACCACCGACAGCATCTAACTATGGCTACACCTTC.

The sample holds a few counts of this clonotype. The V gene is TRBV6-1, the J gene TRBJ1-1; 7 bases match TRBD1. The CDR3 extends over 14 amino acids. Per germline, CDR1 MNHNS and CDR2 SASEGT. Trimming at V came to 2 bases and at J to 1 base, leaving 1 base not matched to a gene. CDR3 protein: CASSEQGENTEAFF. The DNA for the CDR3 is TGTGCCAGCAGTGAACAGGGGGAGAACACTGAAGCTTTCTTT.

This clonotype was counted a few times. This rearrangement joins TRBV12-3 or TRBV12-4 to TRBJ1-2, with 7 bases identical to TRBD1. This CDR3 is 15 amino acids long. With V trimmed by 6 bases and J by 6 bases, 13 bases remained unmatched. The CDR3, as DNA: TGTGCCAGCAGCCCTTTGATCAGGGGGAAAGATGGCTACACCTTC. Protein: CASSPLIRGKDGYTF.

This chain joins TRBV7-6 and TRBJ1-4; 12 bases fit TRBD1. Trimming removed 5 bases from V and 7 bases from J; junction bases left unmatched: 14. This CDR3 region has 18 residues. The germline gives CDR1 SGHVS, CDR2 FNYEAQ. The CDR3: CASSLKPGQGARSEKLFF. In nucleotides, the CDR3 is TGTGCCAGCAGCCTCAAACCGGGACAGGGGGCGCGGAGTGAAAAACTGTTTTTT.

Concerning this clonotype: The junction differs from germline at one of its ends, possibly a read error. The chain is built from TRBV6-5 and TRBJ1-1, with a weak D call TRBD1 (6 bases). This CDR3 is 14 amino acids long. CDR1 and CDR2 (germline): MNHEY, SVGAGI. The CDR3: CASSYRTGNAEAFF. DNA for the CDR3: TGTGCCAGCAGTTACCGTACAGGGAACGCTGAAGCTTTCTTT.

In its sample, this clonotype was seen many times. V gene TRBV7-3 combines with J gene TRBJ1-2, with D possibly being TRBD1 (5 bases). Trimming took off 5 bases at V and 8 bases at J, with 15 bases between the two ends. The CDR3 runs 13 residues. The V gene's germline CDR1 is SGHTA and CDR2 FQGTGA. CDR3 sequence reads: CASSPSGEGGYTF. CDR3 nucleotides: TGTGCCAGCAGCCCTAGCGGGGAGGGGGGCTACACCTTC.

The J gene is TRBJ1-5, the V gene TRBV20-1; D may be TRBD1 (5 bases). CDR1 and CDR2 from the germline V gene are DFQATT and SNEGSKA (reference sequence). The CDR3 sequence is 15 residues long. Trimming left V 3 bases short and J 2 bases short, with 14 bases between. The CDR3 sequence: CSASRRRGGNQPQHF. The CDR3 DNA sequence: TGCAGTGCTAGTAGAAGGAGGGGTGGCAATCAGCCCCAGCATTTT.

This clonotype was seen just once. The gene calls are TRBV29-1 and TRBJ1-2; no reliable D call. CDR1 is SQVTM and CDR2 is ANQGSEA in the germline V gene. CDR3 size: 12 residues. V was cut by 6 bases and J by 5 bases, with 13 bases left in between. This CDR3 reads CSVAGGGYGYTF. In nucleotides, the CDR3 is TGCAGCGTGGCCGGCGGAGGGTATGGCTACACCTTC.